These T cell receptor beta chains were read from a single sample in a study of regulatory T cells in long-lasting Graves disease. TCRdb itself ran the multiplex PCR reads through MiXCR, one entry per CDR3 protein. The sample records some 500,000 distinct CDR3 sequences, roughly 14% being singletons. These same records also appear under a second study, on T cells in Graves' hyperthyroidism and ophthalmopathy.

The sample was peripheral blood mononuclear cells (PBMCs), taken at new diagnosis, from a patient treated with antithyroid drugs. The source is a young man with Graves disease. Both conserved end residues are part of each CDR3. D genes are given only for firm matches. Some rows have no size entry. The others give once, few or many, or a class for an expanded clone.

clone size | J gene | D gene | V gene | CDR3 DNA | CDR3 protein
many | TRBJ2-1 | . | TRBV20-1 | TGCAGTGCTAGAGTTACTAGTGGATGGCAGTTCTTC | CSARVTSGWQFF
many | TRBJ2-2 | . | TRBV2 | TGTGCCAGCATCCCCCCGGAAACGAACACCGGGGAGCTGTTTTTT | CASIPPETNTGELFF
many | TRBJ2-5 | . | TRBV28 | TGTGCCACCAAAACAGGGTACCAAGAGACCCAGTACTTC | CATKTGYQETQYF
few | TRBJ2-3 | . | TRBV12-5 | TGTGCTAGTGGGGACTCCTCGTCCCCAGATACGCAGTATTTT | CASGDSSSPDTQYF
many | TRBJ2-5 | TRBD2 | TRBV20-1 | TGCAGTGCTAGATCCCTAGCGGGAAGGGGAGAGACCCAGTACTTC | CSARSLAGRGETQYF
few | TRBJ2-1 | TRBD2 | TRBV3-1 | TGTGCCAGCAGCCAAGATAGCGCGGGAGGGCTCCAGTTCTTC | CASSQDSAGGLQFF
many | TRBJ2-7 | . | TRBV6-1 | TGTGCCAGCAGTCAGGGGCCCTCCTACGAGCAGTACTTC | CASSQGPSYEQYF
many | TRBJ2-2 | . | TRBV27 | TGTGCCAGCAGTTTTCCCGGGGTAGGGACCGGGGAGCTGTTTTTT | CASSFPGVGTGELFF
many | TRBJ2-7 | . | TRBV12-3/TRBV12-4 | TGTGCCAGCAGCCCTGGACTTTACGAGCAGTACTTC | CASSPGLYEQYF
many | TRBJ2-1 | TRBD2 | TRBV19 | TGTGCCAGTACCTCCCACGGGAGGGACTTCTACAATGAGCAGTTCTTC | CASTSHGRDFYNEQFF
many | TRBJ2-3 | . | TRBV2 | TGTGCCAGCAGTGGCCAGGGTAGCACAGATACGCAGTATTTT | CASSGQGSTDTQYF
many | TRBJ2-7 | TRBD1 | TRBV12-5 | TGTGCTAGTGGTTTGGGGCAGGGTAGGACAGGGGAAAGCTACGAGCAGTACTTC | CASGLGQGRTGESYEQYF
many | TRBJ1-2 | . | TRBV27 | TGTGCCAGCAGGAGATTAAACTATGGCTACACCTTC | CASRRLNYGYTF
many | TRBJ2-5 | . | TRBV27 | TGTGCCAGCACCTCCATACAGCGGGCTACAATAGGGGAGACCCAGTACTTC | CASTSIQRATIGETQYF
. | TRBJ2-7 | . | TRBV4-1 | TGCGCCAGTTCTTGGGCCGTCGGCTACGAGCAGTACTTC | CASSWAVGYEQYF
many | TRBJ2-5 | . | TRBV27 | TGTGCCAGCAGTTCGAGCCGGGGGGAGACCCAGTACTTC | CASSSSRGETQYF
. | TRBJ2-3 | . | TRBV10-3 | TGTGCCATCAGTGCATCGGATACGCAGTATTTT | CAISASDTQYF
many | TRBJ2-7 | . | TRBV12-5 | TGTGCTAGTGGTTTGGTCAGGTCCTACGAGCAGTACTTC | CASGLVRSYEQYF
few | TRBJ2-5 | . | TRBV5-1 | TGCGCCAGCAGCTTTGAGGGTCCGGAGACCCAGTACTTC | CASSFEGPETQYF
many | TRBJ2-3 | . | TRBV7-9 | TGTGCCAGCAGGAGACTCCTCACAGATACGCAGTATTTT | CASRRLLTDTQYF
many | TRBJ2-1 | . | TRBV12-3/TRBV12-4 | TGTGCGTCAGGGGAGTACAATGAGCAGTTCTTC | CASGEYNEQFF
few | TRBJ2-3 | . | TRBV4-1 | TGCGCCAGCAGCCAAATTAGACTAAGGGATACGCAGTATTTT | CASSQIRLRDTQYF